This entry features one TCR beta chain sequence. The source of the sample is a study of blood T cell repertoires in COVID-19. Study-wide background: Collection of acute and convalescent COVID-19 samples took place in the United States, Italy and Spain. T cells, B-cell-depleted T cells, or PBMCs provided the cDNA or gDNA that served as material.

The ends lost 4 bases at V and 2 bases at J; junction bases unmatched: 7. CDR3 length: 16 residues. From germline, CDR1 is KGHDR and CDR2 SFDVKD. Original processing notes: Researchers report that nucleated cell counts were estimated from reference gene primer amplification. Generated by immunoSEQ multiplex PCR, the TCRdb table keeps only in-frame clones and is missing some. V and J calls plus clone size are reproduced from that table; the DNA served to infer D and trimming. This sample has 150,000 to 200,000 clones, with over 80% found just once. The rearrangement joins TRBV24-1 to TRBJ2-5; 9 bases fit TRBD2. Sequenced material: peripheral blood. The TCR originated in a woman younger than 45 with acute or convalescent COVID-19. CDR3 sequence: CATSESRLADQETQYF. As DNA, the CDR3 is TGTGCCACCAGTGAATCCCGACTAGCGGATCAAGAGACCCAGTACTTC.